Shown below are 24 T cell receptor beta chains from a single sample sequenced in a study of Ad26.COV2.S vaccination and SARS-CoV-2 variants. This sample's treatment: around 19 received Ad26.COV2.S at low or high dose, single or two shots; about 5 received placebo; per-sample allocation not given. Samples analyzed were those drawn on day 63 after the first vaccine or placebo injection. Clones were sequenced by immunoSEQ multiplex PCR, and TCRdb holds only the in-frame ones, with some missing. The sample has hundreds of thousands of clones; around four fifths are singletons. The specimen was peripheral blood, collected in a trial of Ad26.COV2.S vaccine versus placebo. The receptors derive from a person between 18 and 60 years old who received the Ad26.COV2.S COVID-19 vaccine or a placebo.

The CDR3 DNA is TGTGCCAGCAGCTCGACATCAACTAATGAAAAACTGTTTTTT. Its translation: CASSSTSTNEKLFF. The chain is built from TRBV7-8 and TRBJ1-4, with unresolved D. The CDR3 loop spans 14 amino acids. Germline V gene sequence: CDR1 SGHVS, CDR2 FQNEAQ. The V gene lost 4 bases and the J gene lost 0 bases, with 6 bases spanning the gap.

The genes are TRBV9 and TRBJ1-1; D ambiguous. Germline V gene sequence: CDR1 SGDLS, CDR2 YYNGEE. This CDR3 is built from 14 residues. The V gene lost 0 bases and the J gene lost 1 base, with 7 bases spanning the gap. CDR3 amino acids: CASSVASTNTEAFF. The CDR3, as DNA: TGTGCCAGCAGCGTAGCCTCGACGAACACTGAAGCTTTCTTT.

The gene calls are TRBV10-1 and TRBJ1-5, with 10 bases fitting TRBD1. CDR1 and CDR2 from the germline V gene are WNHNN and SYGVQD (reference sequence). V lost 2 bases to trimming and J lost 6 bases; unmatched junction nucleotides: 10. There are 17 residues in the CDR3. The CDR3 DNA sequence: TGCGCCAGCAGTGAGGACAGGGGGCAACTGCCGGGTCAGCCCCAGCATTTT. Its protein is CASSEDRGQLPGQPQHF.

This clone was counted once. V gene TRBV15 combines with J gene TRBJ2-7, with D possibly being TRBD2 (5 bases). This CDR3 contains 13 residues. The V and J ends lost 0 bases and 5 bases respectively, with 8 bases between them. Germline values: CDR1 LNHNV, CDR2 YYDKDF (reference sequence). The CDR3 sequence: CATSRDVRDEQYF. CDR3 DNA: TGTGCCACCAGCAGAGATGTGAGGGACGAGCAGTACTTC.

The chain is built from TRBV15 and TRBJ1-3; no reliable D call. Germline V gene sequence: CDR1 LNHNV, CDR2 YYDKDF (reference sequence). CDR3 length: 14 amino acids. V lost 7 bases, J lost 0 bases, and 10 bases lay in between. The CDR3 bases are TGTGCCACCACCCGCACAACCTCTGGAAACACCATATATTTT. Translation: CATTRTTSGNTIYF.

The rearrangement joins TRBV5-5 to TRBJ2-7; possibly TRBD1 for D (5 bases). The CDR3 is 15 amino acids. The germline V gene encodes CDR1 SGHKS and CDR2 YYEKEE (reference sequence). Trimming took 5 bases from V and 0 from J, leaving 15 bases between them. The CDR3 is CASSAPRVNSYEQYF. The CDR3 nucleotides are TGTGCCAGCAGTGCCCCCAGGGTCAACTCCTACGAGCAGTACTTC.

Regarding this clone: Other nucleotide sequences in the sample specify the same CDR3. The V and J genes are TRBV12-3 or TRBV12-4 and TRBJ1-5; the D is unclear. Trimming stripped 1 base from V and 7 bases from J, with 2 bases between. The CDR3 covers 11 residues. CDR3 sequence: CASSLGQPQHF. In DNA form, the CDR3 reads TGTGCCAGCAGTTTAGGGCAGCCCCAGCATTTT.

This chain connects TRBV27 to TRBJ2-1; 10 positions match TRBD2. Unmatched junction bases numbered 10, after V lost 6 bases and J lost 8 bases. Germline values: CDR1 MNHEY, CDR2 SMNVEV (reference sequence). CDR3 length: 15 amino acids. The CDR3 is CASRGTSGAIYEQFF. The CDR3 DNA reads TGTGCCAGCAGGGGAACTAGCGGGGCTATATATGAGCAGTTCTTC.

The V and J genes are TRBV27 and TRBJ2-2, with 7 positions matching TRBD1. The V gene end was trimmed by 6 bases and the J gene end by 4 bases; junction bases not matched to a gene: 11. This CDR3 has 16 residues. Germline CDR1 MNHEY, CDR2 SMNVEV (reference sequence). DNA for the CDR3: TGTGCCAGCAGAAAGGGGACAGATCGGTCCACCGGGGAGCTGTTTTTT. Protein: CASRKGTDRSTGELFF.

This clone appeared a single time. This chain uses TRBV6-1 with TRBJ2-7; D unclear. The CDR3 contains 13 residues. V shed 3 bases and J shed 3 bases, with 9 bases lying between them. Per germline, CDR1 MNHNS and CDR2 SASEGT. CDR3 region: CASSDGPGYEQYF. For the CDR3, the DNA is TGTGCCAGCAGTGACGGACCCGGCTACGAGCAGTACTTC.

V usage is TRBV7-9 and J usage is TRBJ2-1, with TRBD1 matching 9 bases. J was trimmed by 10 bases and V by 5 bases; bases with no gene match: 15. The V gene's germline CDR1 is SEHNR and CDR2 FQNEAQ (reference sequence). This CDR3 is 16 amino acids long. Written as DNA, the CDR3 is TGTGCCAGCAGCGATGAAACGAATACAGGGGGCCGGGAGCAGTTCTTC. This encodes CASSDETNTGGREQFF.

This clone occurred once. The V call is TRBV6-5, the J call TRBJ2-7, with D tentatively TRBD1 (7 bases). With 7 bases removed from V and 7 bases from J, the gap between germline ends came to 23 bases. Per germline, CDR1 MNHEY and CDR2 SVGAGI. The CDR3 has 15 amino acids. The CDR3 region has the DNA TGTGCCAGCATCCGGTCAGGGGAACCAGGGGGGGAGCAGTACTTC. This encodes CASIRSGEPGGEQYF.

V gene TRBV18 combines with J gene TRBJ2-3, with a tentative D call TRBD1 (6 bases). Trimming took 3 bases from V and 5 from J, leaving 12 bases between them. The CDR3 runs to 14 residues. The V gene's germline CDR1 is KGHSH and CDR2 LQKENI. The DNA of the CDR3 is TGTGCCAGCTCACCGGGGAGACAGGTAGATACGCAGTATTTT. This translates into CASSPGRQVDTQYF.

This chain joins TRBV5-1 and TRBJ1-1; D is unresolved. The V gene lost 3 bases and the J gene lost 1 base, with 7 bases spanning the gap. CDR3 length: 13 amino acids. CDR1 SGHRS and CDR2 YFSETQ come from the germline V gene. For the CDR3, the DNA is TGCGCCAGCAGCTCGGATGGGAACACTGAAGCTTTCTTT. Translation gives CASSSDGNTEAFF.

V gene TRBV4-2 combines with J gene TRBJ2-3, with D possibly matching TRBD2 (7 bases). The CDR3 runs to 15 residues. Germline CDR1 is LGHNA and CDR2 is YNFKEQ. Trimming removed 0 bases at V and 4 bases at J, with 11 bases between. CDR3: CASSQEEGGADTQYF. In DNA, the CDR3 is TGTGCCAGCAGCCAAGAAGAGGGGGGGGCAGATACGCAGTATTTT.

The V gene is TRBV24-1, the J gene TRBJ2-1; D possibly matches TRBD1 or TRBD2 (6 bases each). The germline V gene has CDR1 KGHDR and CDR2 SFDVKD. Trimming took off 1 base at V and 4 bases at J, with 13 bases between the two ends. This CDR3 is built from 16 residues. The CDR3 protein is CATSDLPGAQYNEQFF. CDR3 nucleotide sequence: TGTGCCACCAGTGATTTACCGGGGGCCCAATACAATGAGCAGTTCTTC.

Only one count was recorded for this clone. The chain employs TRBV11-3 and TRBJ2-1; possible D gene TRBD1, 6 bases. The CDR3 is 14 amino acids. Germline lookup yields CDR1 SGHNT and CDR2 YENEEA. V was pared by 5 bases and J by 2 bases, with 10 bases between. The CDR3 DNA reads TGTGCCAGCAGCAATGGACAGACCTACAATGAGCAGTTCTTC. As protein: CASSNGQTYNEQFF.

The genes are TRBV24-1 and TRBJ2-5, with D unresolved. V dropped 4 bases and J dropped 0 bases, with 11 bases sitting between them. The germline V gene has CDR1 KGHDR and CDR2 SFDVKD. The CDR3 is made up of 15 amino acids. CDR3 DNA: TGTGCCACCAGTGACGCCCGGCAGGACCAAGAGACCCAGTACTTC. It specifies CATSDARQDQETQYF.

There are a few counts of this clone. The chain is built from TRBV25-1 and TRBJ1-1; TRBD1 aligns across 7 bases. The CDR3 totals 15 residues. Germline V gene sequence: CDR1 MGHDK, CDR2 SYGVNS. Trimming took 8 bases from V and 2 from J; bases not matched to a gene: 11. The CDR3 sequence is CASREGRGANTEAFF. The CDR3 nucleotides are TGTGCCAGCCGAGAAGGCAGGGGGGCCAACACTGAAGCTTTCTTT.

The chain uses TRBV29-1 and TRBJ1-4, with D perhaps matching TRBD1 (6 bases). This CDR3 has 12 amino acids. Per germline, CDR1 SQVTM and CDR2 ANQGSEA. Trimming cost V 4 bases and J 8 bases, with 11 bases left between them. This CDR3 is CSVGITGEKLFF. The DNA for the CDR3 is TGCAGCGTTGGGATAACAGGGGAAAAACTGTTTTTT.

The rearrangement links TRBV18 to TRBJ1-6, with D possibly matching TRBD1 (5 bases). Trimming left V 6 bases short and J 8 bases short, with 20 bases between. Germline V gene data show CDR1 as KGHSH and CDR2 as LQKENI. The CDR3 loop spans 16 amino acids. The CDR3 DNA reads TGTGCCAGCTCGCGACGACAGAGGGATATTGATTCACCCCTCCACTTT. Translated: CASSRRQRDIDSPLHF.

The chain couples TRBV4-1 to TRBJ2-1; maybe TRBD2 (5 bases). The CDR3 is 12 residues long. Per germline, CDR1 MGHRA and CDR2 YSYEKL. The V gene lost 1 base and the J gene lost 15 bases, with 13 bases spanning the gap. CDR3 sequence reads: CASSQVERERFF. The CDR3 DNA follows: TGCGCCAGCAGCCAAGTCGAGAGGGAGAGGTTCTTC.

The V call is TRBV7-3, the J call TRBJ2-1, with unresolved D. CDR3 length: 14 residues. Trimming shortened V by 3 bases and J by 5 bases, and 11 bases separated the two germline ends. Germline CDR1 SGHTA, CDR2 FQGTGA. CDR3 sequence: CASSFEVSDNEQFF. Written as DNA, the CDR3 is TGTGCCAGCAGCTTCGAGGTATCCGACAATGAGCAGTTCTTC. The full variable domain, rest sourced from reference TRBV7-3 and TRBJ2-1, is GAGVSQTPSNKVTEKGKYVELRCDPISGHTALYWYRQSLGQGPEFLIYFQGTGAADDSGLPNDRFFAVRPEGSVSTLKIQRTERGDSAVYLCASSFEVSDNEQFFGPGTRLTVL.

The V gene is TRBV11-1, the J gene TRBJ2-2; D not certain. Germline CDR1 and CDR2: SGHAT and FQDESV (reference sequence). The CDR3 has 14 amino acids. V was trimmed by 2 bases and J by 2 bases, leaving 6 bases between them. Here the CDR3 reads CASSLQVNTGELFF. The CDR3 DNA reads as TGTGCCAGCAGCTTACAGGTTAACACCGGGGAGCTGTTTTTT.